These 2 T cell receptor beta chains share one sample of origin, sequenced in a study of Tregs in tolerant kidney transplant recipients. The table came from immunoSEQ multiplex PCR; TCRdb's copy has only in-frame clones and leaves some out. The sample shows about 73,000 clones, 95% to 98% of them seen only once. The sample was CD4+ T cells from blood, taken before the transplant. The source is a human donor who received a combined kidney and bone marrow transplant.

The chain has TRBV5-1 and TRBJ1-2; D remains ambiguous. Trimming left V 0 bases short and J 4 bases short, with 13 bases between. Germline CDR1 SGHRS, CDR2 YFSETQ. The CDR3 is made up of 15 amino acids. Written as DNA, the CDR3 is TGCGCCAGCAGCTTGGGCGATACTGGAGGCTATGGCTACACCTTC. Its protein is CASSLGDTGGYGYTF.

The chain combines TRBV28 with TRBJ2-7; TRBD2 matches 8 bases. The CDR3 consists of 15 residues. V gave up 8 bases and J gave up 7 bases; unmatched junction bases: 16. CDR1 and CDR2 from the germline V gene are MDHEN and SYDVKM. This chain's CDR3 is CASGSFSGGLWEQYF. The CDR3 DNA follows: TGTGCCAGCGGTTCTTTTTCGGGGGGGCTTTGGGAGCAGTACTTC.